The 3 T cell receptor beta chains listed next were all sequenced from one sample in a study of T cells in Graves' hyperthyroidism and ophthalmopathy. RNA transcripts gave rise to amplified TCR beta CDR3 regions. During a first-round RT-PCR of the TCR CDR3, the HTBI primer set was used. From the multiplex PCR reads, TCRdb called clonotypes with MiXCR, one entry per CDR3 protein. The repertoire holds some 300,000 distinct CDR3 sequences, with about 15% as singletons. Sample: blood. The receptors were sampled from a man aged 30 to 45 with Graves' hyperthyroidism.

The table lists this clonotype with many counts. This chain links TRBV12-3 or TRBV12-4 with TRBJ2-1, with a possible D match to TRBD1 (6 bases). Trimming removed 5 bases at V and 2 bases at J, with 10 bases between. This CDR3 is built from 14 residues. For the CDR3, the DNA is TGTGCCAGCAGTATGACAGGAACCTACAATGAGCAGTTCTTC. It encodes CASSMTGTYNEQFF.

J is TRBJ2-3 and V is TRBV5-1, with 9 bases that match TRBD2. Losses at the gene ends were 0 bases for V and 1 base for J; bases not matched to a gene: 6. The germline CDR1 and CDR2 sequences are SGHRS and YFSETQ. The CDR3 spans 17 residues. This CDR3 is CASSLGPGGRGTDTQYF. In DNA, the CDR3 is TGCGCCAGCAGCTTGGGACCCGGCGGGAGGGGCACAGATACGCAGTATTTT.

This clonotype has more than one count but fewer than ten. The CDR3 DNA sequence: TGCAGCGCAGGGGCCATACGGACAGGGAATAATGGCTACACCTTC. Encoded protein: CSAGAIRTGNNGYTF. V gene TRBV29-1 combines with J gene TRBJ1-2; TRBD1 aligns across 8 bases. CDR3 size: 15 residues. The V gene's germline CDR1 is SQVTM and CDR2 ANQGSEA. The J segment lost 6 bases and the V segment lost 7 bases, leaving 16 bases of the junction unmatched.